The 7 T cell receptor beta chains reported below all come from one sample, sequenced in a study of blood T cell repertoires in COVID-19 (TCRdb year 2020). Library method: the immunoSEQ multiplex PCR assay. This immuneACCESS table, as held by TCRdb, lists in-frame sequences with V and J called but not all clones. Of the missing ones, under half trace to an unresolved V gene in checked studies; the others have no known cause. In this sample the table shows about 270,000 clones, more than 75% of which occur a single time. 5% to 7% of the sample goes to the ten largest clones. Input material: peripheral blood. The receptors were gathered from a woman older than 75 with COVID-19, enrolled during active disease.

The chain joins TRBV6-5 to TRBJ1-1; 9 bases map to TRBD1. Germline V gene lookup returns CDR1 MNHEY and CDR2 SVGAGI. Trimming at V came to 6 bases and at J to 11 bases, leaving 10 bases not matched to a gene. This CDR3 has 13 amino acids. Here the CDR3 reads CASSRQGGLDAFF. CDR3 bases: TGTGCCAGCAGCCGACAGGGGGGTCTTGACGCTTTCTTT.

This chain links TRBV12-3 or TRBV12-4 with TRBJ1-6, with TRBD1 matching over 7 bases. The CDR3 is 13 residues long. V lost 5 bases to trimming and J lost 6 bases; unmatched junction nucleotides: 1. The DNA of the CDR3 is TGTGCCAGCAGTCCAGGGGGTAATTCACCCCTCCACTTT. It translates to CASSPGGNSPLHF.

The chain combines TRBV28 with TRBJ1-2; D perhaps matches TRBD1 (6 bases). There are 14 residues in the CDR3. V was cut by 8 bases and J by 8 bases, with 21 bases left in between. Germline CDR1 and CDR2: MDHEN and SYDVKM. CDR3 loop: CASGSRGSAGGYTF. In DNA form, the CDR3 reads TGTGCCAGCGGATCCAGGGGCTCGGCGGGCGGCTACACCTTC.

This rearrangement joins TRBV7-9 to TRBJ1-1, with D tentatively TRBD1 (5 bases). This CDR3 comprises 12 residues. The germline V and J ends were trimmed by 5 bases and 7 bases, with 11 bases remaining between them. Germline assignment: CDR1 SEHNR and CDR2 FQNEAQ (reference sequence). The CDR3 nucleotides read TGTGCCAGCAGCCGCAACGGGGGTGAAGCTTTCTTT. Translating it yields CASSRNGGEAFF.

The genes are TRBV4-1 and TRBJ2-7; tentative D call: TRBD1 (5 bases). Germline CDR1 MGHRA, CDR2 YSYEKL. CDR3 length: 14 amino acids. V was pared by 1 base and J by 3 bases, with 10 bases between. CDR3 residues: CASSQGGSHYEQYV. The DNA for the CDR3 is TGCGCCAGCAGCCAAGGGGGCAGTCACTACGAGCAGTACGTC.

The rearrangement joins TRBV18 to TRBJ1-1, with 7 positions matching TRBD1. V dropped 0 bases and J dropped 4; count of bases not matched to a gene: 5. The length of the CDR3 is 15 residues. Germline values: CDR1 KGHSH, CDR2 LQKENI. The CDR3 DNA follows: TGTGCCAGCTCACCACCGACAGGGTCGACCACTGAAGCTTTCTTT. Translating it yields CASSPPTGSTTEAFF.

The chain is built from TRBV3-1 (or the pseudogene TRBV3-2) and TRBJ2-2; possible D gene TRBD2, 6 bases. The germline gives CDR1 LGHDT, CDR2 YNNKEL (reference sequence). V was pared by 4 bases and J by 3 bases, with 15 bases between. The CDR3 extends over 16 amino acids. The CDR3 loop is CASSPTNRRDTGELFF. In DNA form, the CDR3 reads TGTGCCAGCAGCCCCACTAATCGGAGGGACACCGGGGAGCTGTTTTTT.